This T cell receptor (beta chain) was found in a study of blood T cell repertoires in COVID-19. Per the original methods: From reference gene primer amplification, estimates of nucleated cell counts were derived. Profiled with immunoSEQ multiplex PCR; TCRdb holds only in-frame clones, not every one. That table is the source of V, J and clone size, and D and trimming were worked out from the DNA. The sample yields about 160,000 clones, around 80% seen once. The germline CDR1 and CDR2 sequences are SGHRS and YFSETQ. V was trimmed by 1 base and J by 7 bases, leaving 18 bases between them. CDR3 length equals 17 residues.

The clonotype was recovered from a woman older than 75 with acute or convalescent COVID-19. The specimen sequenced was peripheral blood. This chain uses TRBV5-1 with TRBJ1-6; possibly TRBD1 for D (6 bases). The CDR3, as DNA: TGCGCCAGCAGCTTGAAAGCACAGGGAGTCGGAAATTCACCCCTCCACTTT. Its protein product is CASSLKAQGVGNSPLHF.